This TCR beta chain appears in the sequencing data of a study of T-cell memory formation after mild COVID-19. V was cut by 6 bases and J by 5 bases, with 10 bases left in between. The CDR3 has 12 residues. Germline assignment: CDR1 MNHEY and CDR2 SVGAGI. This clonotype was observed a handful of times. Its antigen is unidentified. Findings and caveats of the study: Shrinking CD4+ clones resided mostly in CM and EM, and CD8+ ones in EMRA.

The authors produced TCR alpha and TCR beta cDNA libraries with sample barcodes and UMIs by 5'RACE using constant-segment primers. TCRdb analysed the 5' RACE reads with MiXCR anew, one entry per CDR3 protein. The sample carries 130,000 to 150,000 distinct CDR3 sequences, 15% to 20% recorded once. The origin of this receptor is an adult woman who had mild COVID-19 (a few samples of this study predate the infection). Cell type and time point are not known. Sequencing was performed on PBMCs or a T cell subset sorted from them (not recorded which). The chain employs TRBV6-5 and TRBJ1-2, with unresolved D. The CDR3 DNA is TGTGCCAGCAGGGGAGGGAGGTATGGCTACACCTTC. It codes for CASRGGRYGYTF.